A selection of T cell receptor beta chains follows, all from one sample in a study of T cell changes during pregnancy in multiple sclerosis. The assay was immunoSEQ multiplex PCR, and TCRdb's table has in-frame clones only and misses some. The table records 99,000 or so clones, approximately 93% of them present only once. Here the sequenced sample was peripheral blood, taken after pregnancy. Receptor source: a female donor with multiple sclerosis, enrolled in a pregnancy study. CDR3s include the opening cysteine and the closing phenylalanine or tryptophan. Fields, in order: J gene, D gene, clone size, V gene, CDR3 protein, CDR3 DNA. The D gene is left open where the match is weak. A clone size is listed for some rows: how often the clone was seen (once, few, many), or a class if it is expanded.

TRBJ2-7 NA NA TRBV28 CASGSGADYEQYF TGTGCCAGCGGATCTGGGGCCGACTACGAGCAGTACTTC
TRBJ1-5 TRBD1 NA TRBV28 CASSFPRTGPNQPQHF TGTGCCAGCAGTTTCCCTAGGACAGGGCCCAATCAGCCCCAGCATTTT
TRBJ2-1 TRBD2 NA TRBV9 CASTRTSGRAYNEQFF TGTGCCAGCACCCGGACTAGCGGGAGGGCCTACAATGAGCAGTTCTTC
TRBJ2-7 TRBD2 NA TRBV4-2 CASSQDRGSTYEQYF TGTGCCAGCAGCCAAGATCGCGGGAGTACTTACGAGCAGTACTTC
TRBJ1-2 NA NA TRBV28 CASIPTFRGGGYTF TGTGCCAGCATCCCTACGTTTAGGGGCGGTGGCTACACCTTC
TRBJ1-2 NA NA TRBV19 CASSTPEHGYTF TGTGCCAGTAGCACCCCTGAGCATGGCTACACCTTC
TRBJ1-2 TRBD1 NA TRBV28 CASRTSGTGARKHGYTF TGTGCCAGCAGAACGTCCGGGACAGGGGCCCGCAAACATGGCTACACCTTC
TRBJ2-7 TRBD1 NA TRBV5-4 CASSLGTGPYYEQYF TGTGCCAGCAGCTTAGGGACAGGGCCTTACTACGAGCAGTACTTC
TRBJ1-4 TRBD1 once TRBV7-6 CASSLQGGNEKLFF TGTGCCAGCAGCCTACAGGGGGGGAATGAAAAACTGTTTTTT
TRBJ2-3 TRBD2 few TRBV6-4 CASSAQREPTDTQYF TGTGCCAGCAGTGCCCAGCGGGAGCCTACAGATACGCAGTATTTT
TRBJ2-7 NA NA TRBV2 CASRYRDNYEQYF TGTGCCAGCAGGTACCGGGACAACTACGAGCAGTACTTC
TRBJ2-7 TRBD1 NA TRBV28 CASNPDRVGHEQYF TGTGCCAGCAATCCTGACAGGGTAGGGCACGAGCAGTACTTC
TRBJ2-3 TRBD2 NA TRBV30 CAWGGLAGPDTQYF TGTGCCTGGGGGGGACTAGCGGGACCAGATACGCAGTATTTT
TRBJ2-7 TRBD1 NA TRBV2 CASSVTGKGEQYF TGTGCCAGCAGTGTGACAGGGAAGGGCGAGCAGTACTTC
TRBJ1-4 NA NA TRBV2 CASIRGGKLFF TGTGCCAGCATCCGGGGGGGGAAACTGTTTTTT